A single sample gave rise to the 32 T cell receptor beta chains below, sequenced in a study of persistence of HIV-infected CD4 T cells. The libraries were made with immunoSEQ version 4 in survey mode. Assay: immunoSEQ multiplex PCR; the TCRdb copy retains only in-frame clones and omits some. In the table there are about 9,200 clones, roughly 84% of which are singletons. These receptors' targets are unknown. An overlapping HIV-1 Gag peptide pool stimulated these cells at about 0.94 ug/peptide/mL. CD4+ T cells upregulating both CD40 ligand and CD69 were sorted as responding cells. The starting material was CD4+ T cells sorted from PBMCs after roughly 18-hour stimulation, obtained from a patient who received antiretroviral therapy. The receptor set was obtained from an adult woman with HIV who was CMV-seropositive.

V is TRBV29-1 and J is TRBJ1-2; D not certain. The germline V gene encodes CDR1 SQVTM and CDR2 ANQGSEA. The V gene lost 4 bases and the J gene lost 2 bases, with 11 bases spanning the gap. The CDR3 has 13 amino acids. The CDR3 bases are TGCAGCGTTGGACACGGATTGAACTATGGCTACACCTTC. Protein: CSVGHGLNYGYTF.

V gene TRBV5-1 combines with J gene TRBJ2-2; no clear D. V lost 1 base, J lost 5 bases, and 12 bases lay in between. CDR3 length: 15 amino acids. CDR1 and CDR2 from the germline V gene are SGHRS and YFSETQ. CDR3 coding DNA: TGCGCCAGCAGCTTGCCCTTAACCAGAACCGGGGAGCTGTTTTTT. Translated: CASSLPLTRTGELFF. Together with reference TRBV5-1 and TRBJ2-2, the CDR3 gives the full variable domain: KAGVTQTPRYLIKTRGQQVTLSCSPISGHRSVSWYQQTPGQGLQFLFEYFSETQRNKGNFPGRFSGRQFSNSRSEMNVSTLELGDSALYLCASSLPLTRTGELFFGEGSRLTVL.

This chain connects TRBV11-2 to TRBJ2-1, with 8 bases aligning to TRBD2. Germline assignment: CDR1 SGHAT and CDR2 FQNNGV. J gave up 5 bases and V 1 base, and 16 bases lay outside the gene matches. The CDR3 totals 19 residues. CDR3 in amino acids: CASSLGFKSRTSPHNEQFF. CDR3 DNA: TGTGCCAGCAGCTTAGGGTTTAAGTCCCGGACTAGCCCTCACAATGAGCAGTTCTTC. The variable domain in full, with the rest retrieved from reference TRBV11-2 and TRBJ2-1, is EAGVAQSPRYKIIEKRQSVAFWCNPISGHATLYWYQQILGQGPKLLIQFQNNGVVDDSQLPKDRFSAERLKGVDSTLKIQPAKLEDSAVYLCASSLGFKSRTSPHNEQFFGPGTRLTVL.

The V call is TRBV28, the J call TRBJ2-6; tentatively, D is TRBD2 (5 bases). This CDR3 contains 16 residues. The germline V gene encodes CDR1 MDHEN and CDR2 SYDVKM. The ends were cut back, 8 bases at V and 3 bases at J, with 17 bases in the middle. The CDR3 protein is CASGVATGFGANVLTF. The CDR3 DNA reads TGTGCCAGCGGCGTGGCTACGGGATTTGGGGCCAACGTCCTGACTTTC.

This clone was observed a single time. This chain's CDR3 is CASSPGTSGHYNEQFF. CDR3 bases: TGTGCCAGCAGCCCAGGGACTAGCGGACACTACAATGAGCAGTTCTTC. The chain has TRBV11-1 and TRBJ2-1; TRBD2 matches at 11 bases. The V and J ends lost 5 bases and 3 bases, in that order; junction bases with no gene match: 6. The germline V gene encodes CDR1 SGHAT and CDR2 FQDESV (reference sequence). The CDR3 totals 16 residues.

The CDR3 DNA reads as TGTGCCAGCAGCCAAGTGGAGACCCAGTACTTC. Protein sequence: CASSQVETQYF. This chain links TRBV3-1 (or the pseudogene TRBV3-2) with TRBJ2-5; no definite D call. The CDR3 has 11 amino acids. The V end was cut by 1 base, the J end by 5 bases, with 2 bases between. Germline CDR1 reads LGHDT; CDR2 reads YNNKEL (reference sequence).

A few counts support this clone. The CDR3 coding sequence is TGTGCCAGCAGTTACCTCAAAAAAAGGCGGGACCACAATGAGCAGTTCTTC. Translating it yields CASSYLKKRRDHNEQFF. This chain joins TRBV6-2 or TRBV6-3 and TRBJ2-1; a possible D gene is TRBD2 (6 bases). V lost 2 bases and J lost 5, with 19 bases in between. Germline CDR1 MNHEY, CDR2 SVGEGT. The CDR3 length is 17 residues.

This chain connects TRBV19 to TRBJ1-2; perhaps TRBD1 as D (5 bases). This CDR3 contains 14 residues. Germline V gene sequence: CDR1 LNHDA, CDR2 SQIVND (reference sequence). V lost 8 bases and J lost 4, with 17 bases in between. The CDR3 coding sequence is TGTGCCAGTGCGGACTTTGGGGCGGGCTATGGCTACACCTTC. Translated, it gives CASADFGAGYGYTF.

This chain links TRBV5-6 with TRBJ2-1, with D perhaps matching TRBD1 (7 bases). V dropped 5 bases and J dropped 4 bases, with 19 bases sitting between them. Germline values: CDR1 SGHDT, CDR2 YYEEEE. CDR3 length: 16 residues. CDR3 sequence: CASRATSGGLYNEQFF. The CDR3 DNA reads as TGTGCCAGCAGGGCCACCTCAGGGGGGTTATACAATGAGCAGTTCTTC.

The V call is TRBV3-1 (or the pseudogene TRBV3-2), the J call TRBJ2-7; the match to TRBD2 covers 11 bases. CDR3 length: 17 residues. Looked up from germline, CDR1 is LGHDT and CDR2 is YNNKEL (reference sequence). The V gene end was trimmed by 4 bases and the J gene end by 5 bases; junction bases not matched to a gene: 13. CDR3 residues: CASSRGSGRAFRNEQYF. CDR3 DNA sequence: TGTGCCAGCAGCCGCGGTAGCGGGAGGGCCTTTAGGAACGAGCAGTACTTC.

The chain has TRBV11-3 and TRBJ2-1, with 8 bases aligning to TRBD1. The CDR3 is 15 residues long. V shed 6 bases, J shed 5 bases, and the junction held 9 bases outside the gene matches. Germline CDR1 SGHNT, CDR2 YENEEA. CDR3 bases: TGTGCCAGCAGGTCCAGGCAGGGGGCAAACAATGAGCAGTTCTTC. This gives the protein CASRSRQGANNEQFF.

This rearrangement joins TRBV2 to TRBJ1-5; D gene unclear. This CDR3 comprises 15 residues. V gave up 6 bases and J gave up 3 bases, with 15 bases separating them. Germline V CDR1 and CDR2: SNHLY, FYNNEI. The CDR3 loop reads CASSLGQLNNQPQHF. CDR3 nucleotides: TGTGCCAGCAGCTTAGGGCAGTTAAACAATCAGCCCCAGCATTTT.

This clone was recorded only once. The chain combines TRBV27 with TRBJ1-2; 7 bases fit TRBD1. With V trimmed by 2 bases and J by 8 bases, 17 bases remained unmatched. CDR3 length: 17 amino acids. Germline lookup yields CDR1 MNHEY and CDR2 SMNVEV (reference sequence). The CDR3 nucleotides read TGTGCCAGCAGTTTAAACCCTAATTTCCAGGGGGTTGGCGGCTACACCTTC. This sequence encodes CASSLNPNFQGVGGYTF.

The V gene is TRBV5-1, the J gene TRBJ2-7; 9 nucleotides align to TRBD2. The germline gives CDR1 SGHRS, CDR2 YFSETQ. The CDR3 runs 15 residues. V gave up 4 bases and J gave up 3 bases; unmatched junction bases: 8. CDR3 DNA sequence: TGCGCCAGCAGCCCCAGCGGGGGGTACGTCTACGAGCAGTACTTC. Its protein is CASSPSGGYVYEQYF.

The chain employs TRBV9 and TRBJ1-2; 10 nucleotides match TRBD1. V shed 3 bases and J 1 base; nucleotides not matched to a gene: 6. Germline V gene data show CDR1 as SGDLS and CDR2 as YYNGEE. The CDR3 length is 16 residues. CDR3 sequence (DNA): TGTGCCAGCAGCGGCCAAGGACAGGGGGTTAACTATGGCTACACCTTC. It codes for CASSGQGQGVNYGYTF.

The chain links TRBV5-5 to TRBJ2-5; 8 bases align to TRBD2. The junction had 6 bases not matched to a gene; V was cut back by 0 bases and J by 2 bases. The germline CDR1 and CDR2 sequences are SGHKS and YYEKEE (reference sequence). The CDR3 consists of 16 residues. CDR3: CASSLGSGATQETQYF. As DNA, the CDR3 is TGTGCCAGCAGCTTGGGTAGCGGGGCCACACAAGAGACCCAGTACTTC.

V is TRBV27 and J is TRBJ2-6; TRBD1 is a possible D gene (5 bases). The CDR3 is made up of 15 amino acids. Trimming shortened V by 3 bases and J by 0 bases, and 6 bases separated the two germline ends. From germline, CDR1 is MNHEY and CDR2 SMNVEV (reference sequence). CDR3 residues: CASSFDSSGANVLTF. CDR3 nucleotide sequence: TGTGCCAGCAGTTTCGACAGCTCTGGGGCCAACGTCCTGACTTTC. Full variable domain (outside the CDR3, taken from reference TRBV27 and TRBJ2-6): EAQVTQNPRYLITVTGKKLTVTCSQNMNHEYMSWYRQDPGLGLRQIYYSMNVEVTDKGDVPEGYKVSRKEKRNFPLILESPSPNQTSLYFCASSFDSSGANVLTFGAGSRLTVL.

The rearrangement joins TRBV30 to TRBJ2-3; TRBD2 matches 9 bases. V was pared by 1 base and J by 2 bases, with 4 bases of the junction left unmatched. Germline lookup yields CDR1 GTSNPN and CDR2 SVGIG (reference sequence). The CDR3 spans 15 residues. CDR3 amino acids: CAWSGVAGATDTQYF. The CDR3 region has the DNA TGTGCCTGGAGTGGGGTAGCGGGGGCCACAGATACGCAGTATTTT. Variable domain in full (rest from reference TRBV30 and TRBJ2-3): SQTIHQWPATLVQPVGSPLSLECTVEGTSNPNLYWYRQAAGRGLQLLFYSVGIGQISSEVPQNLSASRPQDRQFILSSKKLLLSDSGFYLCAWSGVAGATDTQYFGPGTRLTVL.

This sequence joins TRBV19 and TRBJ1-1; the D is unclear. Trimming left V 4 bases short and J 0 bases short, with 12 bases between. This CDR3 contains 15 residues. CDR1 is LNHDA, CDR2 SQIVND, per germline (reference sequence). In DNA, the CDR3 is TGTGCCAGTAGTACCCAGTGGAGGATGAACACTGAAGCTTTCTTT. Its translation: CASSTQWRMNTEAFF. The whole variable domain, remainder taken from reference TRBV19 and TRBJ1-1, is DGGITQSPKYLFRKEGQNVTLSCEQNLNHDAMYWYRQDPGQGLRLIYYSQIVNDFQKGDIAEGYSVSREKKESFPLTVTSAQKNPTAFYLCASSTQWRMNTEAFFGQGTRLTVV.

The rearrangement links TRBV6-2 or TRBV6-3 to TRBJ2-3, with 9 bases that match TRBD2. Trimming took 4 bases from V and 7 from J; bases not matched to a gene: 12. Per the germline V gene, CDR1 is MNHEY and CDR2 is SVGEGT. This CDR3 has 16 residues. This CDR3 is CASSSGTQRGANTQYF. The DNA for the CDR3 is TGTGCCAGCAGTTCGGGTACGCAGCGGGGGGCAAATACGCAGTATTTT.

The table lists this clone with a count of one. This sequence joins TRBV27 and TRBJ1-2, with 7 nucleotides matching TRBD1. This CDR3 is built from 13 residues. The ends lost 3 bases at V and 4 bases at J; junction bases unmatched: 2. CDR1 and CDR2 (germline): MNHEY, SMNVEV (reference sequence). The CDR3 nucleotides are TGTGCCAGCAGTTTGGGACAGTCCTATGGCTACACCTTC. Translation: CASSLGQSYGYTF.

The chain joins TRBV27 to TRBJ2-7, with 9 nucleotides matching TRBD1. Germline trimming cut 6 bases from V and 5 bases from J; bases unmatched to any gene: 11. The CDR3 length is 15 residues. Looked up from germline, CDR1 is MNHEY and CDR2 is SMNVEV (reference sequence). This chain's CDR3 is CASRTTGTGYHEQYF. In DNA, the CDR3 is TGTGCCAGCAGGACTACCGGGACAGGGTACCACGAGCAGTACTTC.

The genes are TRBV6-1 and TRBJ1-3; 8 bases line up with TRBD1. Germline values: CDR1 MNHNS, CDR2 SASEGT. The V gene end was trimmed by 4 bases and the J gene end by 3 bases; junction bases not matched to a gene: 8. There are 16 residues in the CDR3. The CDR3, as DNA: TGTGCCAGCAGTGTATGGCAGGGGGCGAGTGGAAACACCATATATTTT. Translated: CASSVWQGASGNTIYF.

This clone turned up a few times. This sequence joins TRBV6-1 and TRBJ1-6, with D hard to call. The CDR3 runs 16 residues. V lost 1 base and J lost 10, with 17 bases in between. Germline V gene sequence: CDR1 MNHNS, CDR2 SASEGT. CDR3 sequence reads: CASSEVGLGLGSPLHF. CDR3 nucleotide sequence: TGTGCCAGCAGTGAAGTTGGGCTGGGCTTGGGATCACCCCTCCACTTT.

This chain links TRBV19 with TRBJ1-5; 8 bases match TRBD1. Trimming at V came to 3 bases and at J to 4 bases, leaving 8 bases not matched to a gene. This CDR3 comprises 16 residues. Per the germline V gene, CDR1 is LNHDA and CDR2 is SQIVND (reference sequence). In DNA, the CDR3 is TGTGCCAGTAGTATGGGGGGGACAGGCCTTAATCAGCCCCAGCATTTT. Protein product: CASSMGGTGLNQPQHF.

This clone has only a few counts. The J gene is TRBJ1-1, the V gene TRBV19; 7 bases are shared with TRBD1. The CDR3 has 15 residues. Germline values: CDR1 LNHDA, CDR2 SQIVND (reference sequence). The trim removed 7 bases at V and 1 base at J, leaving 9 bases unmatched. The chain's CDR3 is CASKITGDSNTEAFF. CDR3 nucleotides: TGTGCCAGTAAAATAACAGGGGATTCGAACACTGAAGCTTTCTTT.

V and J are TRBV6-5 and TRBJ1-2, with 9 bases matching TRBD1. The CDR3 consists of 14 residues. With 5 bases clipped from V and 4 bases from J, the junction kept 5 bases outside the gene matches. Germline CDR1 reads MNHEY; CDR2 reads SVGAGI. CDR3 nucleotide sequence: TGTGCCAGCAGTAGGGGACAGGGTTCCTATGGCTACACCTTC. It specifies CASSRGQGSYGYTF.

This clone was seen once. V and J are TRBV27 and TRBJ2-5; a possible D gene is TRBD1 (6 bases). Germline-derived CDR1 and CDR2 are MNHEY and SMNVEV (reference sequence). Trimming cost V 5 bases and J 2 bases, with 12 bases left between them. The CDR3 length is 14 residues. CDR3 sequence reads: CASSPLDRQETQYF. The CDR3 nucleotides read TGTGCCAGCAGTCCACTGGACAGACAAGAGACCCAGTACTTC.

The V and J genes are TRBV30 and TRBJ2-7, with 10 bases that match TRBD2. The CDR3 contains 14 residues. V shed 6 bases, J shed 3 bases, and the junction held 8 bases outside the gene matches. Germline-derived CDR1 and CDR2 are GTSNPN and SVGIG (reference sequence). Written as DNA, the CDR3 is TGTGCCTGTCCTAGCGGGGGAAACATCTACGAGCAGTACTTC. It specifies CACPSGGNIYEQYF.

The chain is built from TRBV7-8 and TRBJ1-5; D gene ambiguous. This CDR3 is 16 amino acids long. V lost 5 bases and J lost 0, with 14 bases in between. CDR1 and CDR2 from the germline V gene are SGHVS and FQNEAQ. In DNA, the CDR3 is TGTGCCAGCAGCCTCCCGGGCCCGTATAGCAATCAGCCCCAGCATTTT. Translating it yields CASSLPGPYSNQPQHF.

The V call is TRBV6-1, the J call TRBJ1-1; D remains unclear. This CDR3 region has 13 residues. V gave up 3 bases and J gave up 0 bases, with 5 bases separating them. The germline CDR1 and CDR2 sequences are MNHNS and SASEGT. Here the CDR3 reads CASSDHVNTEAFF. The DNA of the CDR3 is TGTGCCAGCAGTGATCACGTGAACACTGAAGCTTTCTTT.

V and J are TRBV6-5 and TRBJ1-1, with 10 nucleotides matching TRBD1. Germline values: CDR1 MNHEY, CDR2 SVGAGI. V dropped 0 bases and J dropped 0; count of bases not matched to a gene: 1. CDR3 length: 16 amino acids. Here the CDR3 reads CASSYSTGGLNTEAFF. CDR3 coding DNA: TGTGCCAGCAGTTACTCGACAGGGGGCCTGAACACTGAAGCTTTCTTT.